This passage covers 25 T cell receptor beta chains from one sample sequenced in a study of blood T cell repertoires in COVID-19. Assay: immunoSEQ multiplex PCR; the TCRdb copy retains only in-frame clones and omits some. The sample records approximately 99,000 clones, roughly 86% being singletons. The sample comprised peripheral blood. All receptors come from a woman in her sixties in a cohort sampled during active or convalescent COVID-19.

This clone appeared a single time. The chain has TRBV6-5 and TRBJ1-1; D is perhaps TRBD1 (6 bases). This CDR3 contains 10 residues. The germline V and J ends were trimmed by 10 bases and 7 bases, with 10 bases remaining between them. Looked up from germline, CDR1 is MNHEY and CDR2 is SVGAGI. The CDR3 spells CATRTVEAFF. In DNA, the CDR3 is TGTGCCACCCGGACAGTTGAAGCTTTCTTT.

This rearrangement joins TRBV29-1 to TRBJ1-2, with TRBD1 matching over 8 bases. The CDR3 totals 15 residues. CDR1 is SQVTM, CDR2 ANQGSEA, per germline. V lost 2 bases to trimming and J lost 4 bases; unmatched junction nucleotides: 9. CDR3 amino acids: CSVELMTGDTYGYTF. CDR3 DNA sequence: TGCAGCGTTGAACTTATGACAGGGGATACCTATGGCTACACCTTC. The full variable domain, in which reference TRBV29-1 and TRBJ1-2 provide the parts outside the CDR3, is SAVISQKPSRDICQRGTSLTIQCQVDSQVTMMFWYRQQPGQSLTLIATANQGSEATYESGFVIDKFPISRPNLTFSTLTVSNMSPEDSSIYLCSVELMTGDTYGYTFGSGTRLTVV.

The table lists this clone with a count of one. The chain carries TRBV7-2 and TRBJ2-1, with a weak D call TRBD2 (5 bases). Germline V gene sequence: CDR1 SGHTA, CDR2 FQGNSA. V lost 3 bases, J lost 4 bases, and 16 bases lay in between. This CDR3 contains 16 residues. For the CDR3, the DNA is TGTGCCAGCAGCTTCGGACTGCTGCGACTTTACAATGAGCAGTTCTTC. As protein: CASSFGLLRLYNEQFF.

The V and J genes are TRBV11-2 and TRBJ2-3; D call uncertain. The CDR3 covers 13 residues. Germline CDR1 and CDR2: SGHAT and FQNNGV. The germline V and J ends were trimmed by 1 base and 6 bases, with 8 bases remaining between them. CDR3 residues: CASSLAYRDTQYF. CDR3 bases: TGTGCCAGCAGCTTAGCCTACCGGGATACGCAGTATTTT.

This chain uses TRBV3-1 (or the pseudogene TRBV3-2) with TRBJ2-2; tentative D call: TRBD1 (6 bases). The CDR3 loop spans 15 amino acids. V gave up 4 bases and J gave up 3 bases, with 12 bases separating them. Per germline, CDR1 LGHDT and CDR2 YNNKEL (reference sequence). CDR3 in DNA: TGTGCCAGCAGCCGATCGGACAGAGACACCGGGGAGCTGTTTTTT. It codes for CASSRSDRDTGELFF.

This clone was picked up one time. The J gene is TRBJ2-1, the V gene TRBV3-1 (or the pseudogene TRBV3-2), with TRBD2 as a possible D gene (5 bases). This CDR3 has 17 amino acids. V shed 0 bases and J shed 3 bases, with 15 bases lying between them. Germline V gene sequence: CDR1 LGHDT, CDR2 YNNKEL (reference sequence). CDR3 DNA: TGTGCCAGCAGCCAAGATGTCGAGCGGAATTACTACAATGAGCAGTTCTTC. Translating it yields CASSQDVERNYYNEQFF.

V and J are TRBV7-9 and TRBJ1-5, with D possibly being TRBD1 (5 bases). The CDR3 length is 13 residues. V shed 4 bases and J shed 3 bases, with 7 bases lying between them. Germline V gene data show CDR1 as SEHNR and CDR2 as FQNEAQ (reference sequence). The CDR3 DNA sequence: TGTGCCAGCAGCTCAGGGTACAATCAGCCCCAGCATTTT. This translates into CASSSGYNQPQHF. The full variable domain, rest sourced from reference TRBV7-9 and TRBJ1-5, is DTGVSQNPRHKITKRGQNVTFRCDPISEHNRLYWYRQTLGQGPEFLTYFQNEAQLEKSRLLSDRFSAERPKGSFSTLEIQRTEQGDSAMYLCASSSGYNQPQHFGDGTRLSIL.

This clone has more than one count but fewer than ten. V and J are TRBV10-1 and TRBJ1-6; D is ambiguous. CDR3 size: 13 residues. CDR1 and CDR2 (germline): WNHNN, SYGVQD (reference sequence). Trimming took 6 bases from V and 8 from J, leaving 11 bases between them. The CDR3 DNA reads TGCGCCAGCAGCCGAGGGTTGGATTCACCCCTCCACTTT. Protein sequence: CASSRGLDSPLHF.

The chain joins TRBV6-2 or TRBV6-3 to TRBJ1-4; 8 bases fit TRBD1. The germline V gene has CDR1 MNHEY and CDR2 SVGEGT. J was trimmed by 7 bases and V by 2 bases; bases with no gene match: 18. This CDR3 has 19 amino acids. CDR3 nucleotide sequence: TGTGCCAGCAGTTACAGCGCGGGTGGCAGGGGGCGACTGGGTGAAAAACTGTTTTTT. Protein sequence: CASSYSAGGRGRLGEKLFF.

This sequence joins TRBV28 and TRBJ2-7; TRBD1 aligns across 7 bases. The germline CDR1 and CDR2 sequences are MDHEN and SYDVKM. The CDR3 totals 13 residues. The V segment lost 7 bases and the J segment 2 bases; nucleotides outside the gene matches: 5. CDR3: CASKGAFPYEQYF. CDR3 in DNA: TGTGCCAGCAAGGGGGCCTTCCCCTACGAGCAGTACTTC.

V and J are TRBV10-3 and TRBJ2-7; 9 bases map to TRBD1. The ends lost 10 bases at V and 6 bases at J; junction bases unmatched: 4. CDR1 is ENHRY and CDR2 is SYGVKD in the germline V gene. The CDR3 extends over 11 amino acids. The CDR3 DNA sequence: TGTGCCACCAACAGGGGGCTCGAGCAGTACTTC. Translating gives CATNRGLEQYF.

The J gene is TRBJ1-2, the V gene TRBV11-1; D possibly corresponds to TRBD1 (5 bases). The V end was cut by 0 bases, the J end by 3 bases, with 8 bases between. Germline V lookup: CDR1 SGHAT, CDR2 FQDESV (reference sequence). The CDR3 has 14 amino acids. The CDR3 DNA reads TGTGCCAGCAGCTTAGCGGTGACAGACTATGGCTACACCTTC. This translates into CASSLAVTDYGYTF.

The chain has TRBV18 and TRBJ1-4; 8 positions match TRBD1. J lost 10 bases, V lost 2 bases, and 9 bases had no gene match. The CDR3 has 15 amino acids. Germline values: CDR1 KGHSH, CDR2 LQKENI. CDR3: CASSPKETGDGKLFF. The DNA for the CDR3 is TGTGCCAGCTCACCAAAAGAGACAGGGGATGGAAAACTGTTTTTT.

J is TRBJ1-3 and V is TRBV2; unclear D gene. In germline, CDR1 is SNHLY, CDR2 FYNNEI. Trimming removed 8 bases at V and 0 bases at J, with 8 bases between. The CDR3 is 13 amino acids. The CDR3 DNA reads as TGTGCCAGCGGACTGCTCTCTGGAAACACCATATATTTT. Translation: CASGLLSGNTIYF. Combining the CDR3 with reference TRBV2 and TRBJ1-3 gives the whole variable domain EPEVTQTPSHQVTQMGQEVILRCVPISNHLYFYWYRQILGQKVEFLVSFYNNEISEKSEIFDDQFSVERPDGSNFTLKIRSTKLEDSAMYFCASGLLSGNTIYFGEGSWLTVV.

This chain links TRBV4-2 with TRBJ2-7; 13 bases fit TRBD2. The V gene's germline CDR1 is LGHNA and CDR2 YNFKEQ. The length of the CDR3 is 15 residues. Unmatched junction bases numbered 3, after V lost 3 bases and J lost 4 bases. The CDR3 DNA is TGTGCCAGCAGCCAGGAGGGACTAGCGGGATACGAGCAGTACTTC. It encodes CASSQEGLAGYEQYF.

CDR3 amino acids: CASSLSQGYGELFF. CDR3 coding DNA: TGTGCCAGCAGTTTATCTCAGGGCTACGGGGAGCTGTTTTTT. The rearrangement links TRBV28 to TRBJ2-2; weak D call: TRBD1 (5 bases). The CDR3 has 14 amino acids. CDR1 MDHEN and CDR2 SYDVKM come from the germline V gene. V was trimmed by 1 base and J by 7 bases, leaving 10 bases between them.

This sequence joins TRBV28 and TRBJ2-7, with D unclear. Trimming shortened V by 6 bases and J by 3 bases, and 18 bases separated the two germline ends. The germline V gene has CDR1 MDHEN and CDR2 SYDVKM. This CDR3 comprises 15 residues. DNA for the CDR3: TGTGCCAGCAGCCCTCCCCTTAGCCGCCTCTACGAGCAGTACTTC. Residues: CASSPPLSRLYEQYF.

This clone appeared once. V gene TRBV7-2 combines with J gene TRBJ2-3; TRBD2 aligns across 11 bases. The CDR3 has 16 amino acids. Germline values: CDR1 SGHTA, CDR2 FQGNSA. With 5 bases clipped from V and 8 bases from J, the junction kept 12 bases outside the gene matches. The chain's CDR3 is CASSPRIAGGLGTQYF. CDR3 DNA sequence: TGTGCCAGCAGCCCGCGGATAGCGGGGGGGCTGGGTACGCAGTATTTT.

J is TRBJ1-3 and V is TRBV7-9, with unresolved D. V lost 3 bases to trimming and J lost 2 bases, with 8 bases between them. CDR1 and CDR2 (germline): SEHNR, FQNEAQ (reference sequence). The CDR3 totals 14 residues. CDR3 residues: CASSLSVPGNTIYF. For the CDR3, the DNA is TGTGCCAGCAGCTTGTCAGTCCCTGGAAACACCATATATTTT. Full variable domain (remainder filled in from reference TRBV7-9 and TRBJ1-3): DTGVSQNPRHKITKRGQNVTFRCDPISEHNRLYWYRQTLGQGPEFLTYFQNEAQLEKSRLLSDRFSAERPKGSFSTLEIQRTEQGDSAMYLCASSLSVPGNTIYFGEGSWLTVV.

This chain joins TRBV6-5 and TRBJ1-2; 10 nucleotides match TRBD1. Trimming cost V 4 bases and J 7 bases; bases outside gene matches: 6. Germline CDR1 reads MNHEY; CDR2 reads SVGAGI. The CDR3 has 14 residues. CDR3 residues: CASSSDRGRSGYTF. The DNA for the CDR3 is TGTGCCAGCAGTTCCGACAGGGGGCGATCTGGCTACACCTTC.

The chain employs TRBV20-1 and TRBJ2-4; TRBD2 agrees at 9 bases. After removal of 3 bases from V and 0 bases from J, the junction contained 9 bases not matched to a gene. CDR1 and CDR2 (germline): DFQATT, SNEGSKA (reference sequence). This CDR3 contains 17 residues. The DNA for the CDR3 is TGCAGTGCTAGTCTGACTAGCGGTTCGCGAGCCAAAAACATTCAGTACTTC. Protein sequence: CSASLTSGSRAKNIQYF.

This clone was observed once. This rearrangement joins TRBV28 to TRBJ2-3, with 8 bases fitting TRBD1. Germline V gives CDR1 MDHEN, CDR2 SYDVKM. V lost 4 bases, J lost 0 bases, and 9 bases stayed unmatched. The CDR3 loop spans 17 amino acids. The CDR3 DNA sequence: TGTGCCAGCAGTTGGGGCGGACAGGGCACTAGCACAGATACGCAGTATTTT. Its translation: CASSWGGQGTSTDTQYF.

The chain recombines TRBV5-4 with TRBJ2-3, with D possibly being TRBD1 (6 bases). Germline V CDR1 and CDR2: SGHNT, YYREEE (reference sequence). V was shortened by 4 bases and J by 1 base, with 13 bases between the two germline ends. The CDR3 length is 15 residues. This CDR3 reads CASSPGYRGTDTQYF. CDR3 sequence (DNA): TGTGCCAGCAGCCCTGGCTACAGGGGCACAGATACGCAGTATTTT.

The CDR3 sequence: CASSVGGLAGDPYEQYF. Written as DNA, the CDR3 is TGTGCCAGCAGCGTAGGGGGACTAGCGGGCGACCCCTACGAGCAGTACTTC. The chain has TRBV9 and TRBJ2-7, with 12 bases fitting TRBD2. Germline V gives CDR1 SGDLS, CDR2 YYNGEE. V lost 0 bases and J lost 2; bases outside the gene matches: 6. There are 17 residues in the CDR3.

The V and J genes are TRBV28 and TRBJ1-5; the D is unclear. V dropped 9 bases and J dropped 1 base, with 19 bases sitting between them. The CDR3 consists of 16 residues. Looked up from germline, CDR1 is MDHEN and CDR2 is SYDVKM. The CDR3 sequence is CASRTGNRPSNQPQHF. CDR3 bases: TGTGCCAGTCGGACGGGAAATAGACCCAGCAATCAGCCCCAGCATTTT.